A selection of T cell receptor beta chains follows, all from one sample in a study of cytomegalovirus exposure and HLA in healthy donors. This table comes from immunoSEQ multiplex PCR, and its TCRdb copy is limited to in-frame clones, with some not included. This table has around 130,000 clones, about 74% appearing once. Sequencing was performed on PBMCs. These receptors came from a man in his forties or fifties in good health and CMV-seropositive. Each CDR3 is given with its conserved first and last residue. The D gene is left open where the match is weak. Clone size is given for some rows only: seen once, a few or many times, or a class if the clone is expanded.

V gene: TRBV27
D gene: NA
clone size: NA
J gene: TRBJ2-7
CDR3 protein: CASRTGSLASSEQYF
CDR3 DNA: TGTGCCAGCAGGACAGGCTCCCTGGCATCATCCGAGCAGTACTTC

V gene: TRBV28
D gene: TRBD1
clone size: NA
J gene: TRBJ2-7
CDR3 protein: CASSGFDRDSYEQYF
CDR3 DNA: TGTGCCAGCAGTGGGTTTGACAGGGACTCCTACGAGCAGTACTTC

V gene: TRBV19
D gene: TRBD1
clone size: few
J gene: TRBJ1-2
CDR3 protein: CASSLLSAGTGFNYGYTF
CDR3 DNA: TGTGCCAGTAGTCTCCTCTCAGCCGGGACAGGGTTTAACTATGGCTACACCTTC

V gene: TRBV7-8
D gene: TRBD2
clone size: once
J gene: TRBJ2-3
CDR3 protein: CASSLAGGGNTDTQYF
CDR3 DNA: TGTGCCAGCAGCTTAGCAGGCGGGGGGAACACAGATACGCAGTATTTT

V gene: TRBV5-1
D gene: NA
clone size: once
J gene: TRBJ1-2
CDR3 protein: CASSLEERGTGYTF
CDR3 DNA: TGCGCCAGCAGCTTGGAGGAGCGGGGGACCGGCTACACCTTC

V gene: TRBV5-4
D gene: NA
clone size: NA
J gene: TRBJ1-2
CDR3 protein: CASTMGGRGYGYTF
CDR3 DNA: TGTGCCAGCACCATGGGGGGGCGCGGCTATGGCTACACCTTC

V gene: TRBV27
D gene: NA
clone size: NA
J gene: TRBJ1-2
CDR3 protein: CASSLSPGRNYGYTF
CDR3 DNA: TGTGCCAGCAGTTTATCCCCCGGTCGGAACTATGGCTACACCTTC

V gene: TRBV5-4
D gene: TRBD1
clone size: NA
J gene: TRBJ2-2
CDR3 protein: CASSSPTGAGELFF
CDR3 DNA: TGTGCCAGCAGCTCCCCGACAGGGGCCGGGGAGCTGTTTTTT

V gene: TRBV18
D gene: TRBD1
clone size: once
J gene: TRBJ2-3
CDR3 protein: CASSPSQGAGDTQYF
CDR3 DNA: TGTGCCAGCTCACCATCGCAGGGGGCTGGAGATACGCAGTATTTT

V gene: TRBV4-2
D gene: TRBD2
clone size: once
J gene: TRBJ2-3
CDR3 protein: CASSQQRGGTDTQYF
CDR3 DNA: TGTGCCAGCAGCCAACAGCGGGGGGGCACAGATACGCAGTATTTT

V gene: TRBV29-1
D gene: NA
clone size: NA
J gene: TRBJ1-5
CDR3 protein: CSVVQAGQPQHF
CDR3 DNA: TGCAGCGTTGTGCAGGCTGGGCAGCCCCAGCATTTT

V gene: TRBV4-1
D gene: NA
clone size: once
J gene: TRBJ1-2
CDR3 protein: CASSQEGGGRFGYGYTF
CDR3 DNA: TGCGCCAGCAGCCAAGAGGGGGGAGGAAGGTTCGGCTATGGCTACACCTTC

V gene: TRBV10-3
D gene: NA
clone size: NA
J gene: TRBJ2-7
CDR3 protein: CAISEGNRVVYEQYF
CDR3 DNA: TGTGCCATCAGTGAGGGAAACAGGGTAGTCTACGAGCAGTACTTC

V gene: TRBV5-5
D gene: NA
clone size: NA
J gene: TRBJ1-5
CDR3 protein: CASSLGGRAGDQPQHF
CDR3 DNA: TGTGCCAGCAGCTTGGGGGGGCGGGCAGGCGATCAGCCCCAGCATTTT

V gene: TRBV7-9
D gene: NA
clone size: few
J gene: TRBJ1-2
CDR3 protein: CASSPQRHQNYGYTF
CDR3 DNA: TGTGCCAGCAGCCCCCAAAGACATCAAAACTATGGCTACACCTTC

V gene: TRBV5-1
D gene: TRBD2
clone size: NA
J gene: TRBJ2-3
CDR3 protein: CASSLLAGITDTQYF
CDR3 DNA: TGCGCCAGCAGCCTACTAGCGGGAATCACAGATACGCAGTATTTT

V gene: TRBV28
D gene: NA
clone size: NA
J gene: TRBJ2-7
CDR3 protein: CASLGQAPYEQYF
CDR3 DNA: TGTGCCAGTCTTGGGCAGGCTCCCTACGAGCAGTACTTC

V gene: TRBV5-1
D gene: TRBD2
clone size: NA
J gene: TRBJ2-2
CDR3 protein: CASSHGLAGFTGELFF
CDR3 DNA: TGCGCCAGCAGCCACGGACTAGCGGGATTCACCGGGGAGCTGTTTTTT

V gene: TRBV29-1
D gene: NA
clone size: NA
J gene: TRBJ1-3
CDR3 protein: CSVMREGGNTIYF
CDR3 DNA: TGCAGCGTTATGCGGGAAGGTGGGAACACCATATATTTT

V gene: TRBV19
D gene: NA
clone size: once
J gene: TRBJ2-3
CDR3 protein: CASSNGGFDTDTQYF
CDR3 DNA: TGTGCCAGTAGTAATGGGGGGTTCGACACAGATACGCAGTATTTT

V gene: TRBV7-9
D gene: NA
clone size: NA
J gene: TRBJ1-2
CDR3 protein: CASSLGTGSSPTSDYGYTF
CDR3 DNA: TGTGCCAGCAGCTTAGGAACAGGGTCCTCCCCAACTTCGGACTATGGCTACACCTTC

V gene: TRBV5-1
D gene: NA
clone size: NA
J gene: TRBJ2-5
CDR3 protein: CASGGPGASQETQYF
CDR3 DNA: TGCGCCAGCGGAGGGCCTGGGGCGAGCCAAGAGACCCAGTACTTC

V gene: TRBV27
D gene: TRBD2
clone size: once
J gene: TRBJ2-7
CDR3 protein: CASSPLAGARGEQYF
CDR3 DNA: TGTGCCAGCAGTCCACTAGCGGGGGCTAGGGGAGAGCAGTACTTC

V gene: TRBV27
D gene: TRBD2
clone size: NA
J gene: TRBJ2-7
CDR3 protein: CASSLGWEAGTYEQYF
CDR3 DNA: TGTGCCAGCAGTTTAGGATGGGAAGCGGGGACCTACGAGCAGTACTTC

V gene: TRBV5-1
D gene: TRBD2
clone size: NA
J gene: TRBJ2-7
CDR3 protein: CASSLAPGSGLAGGPPYEQYF
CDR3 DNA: TGCGCCAGCAGCTTGGCCCCCGGGTCAGGACTAGCGGGAGGGCCCCCCTACGAGCAGTACTTC

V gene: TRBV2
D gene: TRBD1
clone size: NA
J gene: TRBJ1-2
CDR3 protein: CASSLWTGTRGYTF
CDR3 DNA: TGTGCCAGCAGTCTCTGGACAGGGACCCGGGGCTACACCTTC

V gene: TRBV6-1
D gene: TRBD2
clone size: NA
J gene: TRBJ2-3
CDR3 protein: CASSPAGGRTDTQYF
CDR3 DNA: TGTGCCAGCAGTCCAGCGGGGGGACGCACAGATACGCAGTATTTT

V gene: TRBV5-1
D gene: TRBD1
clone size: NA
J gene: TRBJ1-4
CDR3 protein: CASSLEAGDRGRYEKLFF
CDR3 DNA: TGCGCCAGCAGCTTGGAGGCCGGGGACAGGGGGAGGTATGAAAAACTGTTTTTT

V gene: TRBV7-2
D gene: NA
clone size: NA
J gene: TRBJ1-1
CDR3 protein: CASSFLATVPNTEAFF
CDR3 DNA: TGTGCCAGCAGCTTTCTGGCGACAGTCCCGAACACTGAAGCTTTCTTT

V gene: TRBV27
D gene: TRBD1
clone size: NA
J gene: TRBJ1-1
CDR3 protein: CASSPGQGAVNTEAFF
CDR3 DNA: TGTGCCAGCAGTCCGGGACAGGGGGCCGTGAACACTGAAGCTTTCTTT

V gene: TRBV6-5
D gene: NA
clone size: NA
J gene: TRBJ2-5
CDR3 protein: CASSTRLQETQYF
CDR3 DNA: TGTGCCAGCAGCACCCGACTACAAGAGACCCAGTACTTC

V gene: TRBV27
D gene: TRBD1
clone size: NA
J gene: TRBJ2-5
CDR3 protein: CASSLDRERETQYF
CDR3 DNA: TGTGCCAGCAGCCTAGACAGGGAACGAGAGACCCAGTACTTC

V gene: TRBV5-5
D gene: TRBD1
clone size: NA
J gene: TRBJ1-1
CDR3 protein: CASIRTGNAEAFF
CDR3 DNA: TGTGCCAGCATCCGGACAGGGAATGCTGAAGCTTTCTTT

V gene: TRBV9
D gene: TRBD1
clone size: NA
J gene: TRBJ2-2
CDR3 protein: CASSRTGNTGELFF
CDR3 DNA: TGTGCCAGCAGCAGGACAGGGAACACCGGGGAGCTGTTTTTT

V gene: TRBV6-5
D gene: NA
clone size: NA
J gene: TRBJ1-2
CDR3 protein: CASSYLRGGGGYTF
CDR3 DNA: TGTGCCAGCAGTTACTTGAGGGGGGGTGGGGGCTACACCTTC

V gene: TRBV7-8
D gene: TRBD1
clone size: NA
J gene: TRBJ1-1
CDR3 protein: CASSLRQGGAEAFF
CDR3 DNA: TGTGCCAGCAGCTTGCGACAGGGTGGGGCTGAAGCTTTCTTT

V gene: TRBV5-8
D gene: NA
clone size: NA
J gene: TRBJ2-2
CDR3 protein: CASSTRQARNTGELFF
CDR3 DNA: TGTGCCAGCAGCACAAGACAGGCCAGGAACACCGGGGAGCTGTTTTTT

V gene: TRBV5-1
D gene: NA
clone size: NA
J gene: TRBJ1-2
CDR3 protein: CASSFDGNYGYTF
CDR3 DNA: TGCGCCAGCAGCTTTGACGGGAACTATGGCTACACCTTC

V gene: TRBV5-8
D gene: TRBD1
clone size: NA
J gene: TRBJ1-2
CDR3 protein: CASSFSLRTGVGYTF
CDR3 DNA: TGTGCCAGCAGCTTCTCCCTTAGGACAGGGGTCGGCTACACCTTC

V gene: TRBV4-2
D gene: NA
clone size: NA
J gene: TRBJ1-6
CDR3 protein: CASSQEGSTGSPLHF
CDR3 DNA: TGTGCCAGCAGCCAAGAAGGGAGCACGGGATCACCCCTCCACTTT

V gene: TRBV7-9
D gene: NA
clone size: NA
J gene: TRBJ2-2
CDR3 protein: CASSSGETGELFF
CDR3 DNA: TGTGCCAGCAGCTCAGGGGAGACCGGGGAGCTGTTTTTT

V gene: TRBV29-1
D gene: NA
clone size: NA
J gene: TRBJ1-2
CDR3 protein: CSVESARRGYGYTF
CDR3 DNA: TGCAGCGTTGAATCTGCCCGACGGGGCTATGGCTACACCTTC

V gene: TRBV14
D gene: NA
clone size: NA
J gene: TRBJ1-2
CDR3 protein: CASSQVGEEFYGYTF
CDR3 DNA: TGTGCCAGCAGCCAAGTAGGAGAGGAGTTCTATGGCTACACCTTC

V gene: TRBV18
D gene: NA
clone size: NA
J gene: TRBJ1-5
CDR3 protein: CASSPGRGDSNQPQHF
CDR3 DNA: TGTGCCAGCTCACCAGGACGGGGGGATAGCAATCAGCCCCAGCATTTT

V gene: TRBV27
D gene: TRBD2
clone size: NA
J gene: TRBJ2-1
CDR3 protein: CATRLAGVIADNEQFF
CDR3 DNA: TGTGCCACCAGACTAGCGGGAGTAATAGCTGACAATGAGCAGTTCTTC

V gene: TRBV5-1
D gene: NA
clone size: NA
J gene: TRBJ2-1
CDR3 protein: CASSPGVGEQFF
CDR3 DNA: TGCGCCAGCAGCCCAGGGGTGGGGGAGCAGTTCTTC

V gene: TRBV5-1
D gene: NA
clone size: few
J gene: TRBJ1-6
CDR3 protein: CASSLNRALDSPLHF
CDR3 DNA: TGCGCCAGCAGCCTTAACAGGGCTCTTGATTCACCCCTCCACTTT

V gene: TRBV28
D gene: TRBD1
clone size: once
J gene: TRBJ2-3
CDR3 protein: CASSFWGETGGWASGDTQYF
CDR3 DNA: TGTGCCAGCAGTTTTTGGGGGGAGACAGGGGGTTGGGCGTCCGGAGATACGCAGTATTTT

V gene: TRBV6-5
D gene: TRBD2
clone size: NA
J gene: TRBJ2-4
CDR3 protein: CATEERDKNIQYF
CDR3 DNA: TGTGCCACAGAAGAGCGGGACAAAAACATTCAGTACTTC

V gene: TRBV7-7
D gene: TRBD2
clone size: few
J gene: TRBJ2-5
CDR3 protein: CASSRGGPETQYF
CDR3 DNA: TGTGCTAGCAGCCGGGGGGGTCCAGAGACCCAGTACTTC

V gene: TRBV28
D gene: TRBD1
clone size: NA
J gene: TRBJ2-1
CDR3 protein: CASLTLGTGGNEQFF
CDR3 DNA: TGTGCCAGCCTTACCCTCGGGACAGGGGGAAATGAGCAGTTCTTC